Here is one T cell receptor beta chain with its context. The method was immunoSEQ multiplex PCR; TCRdb's version includes in-frame clones alone and lacks a portion of them. Of 350,000 to 450,000 clones listed, roughly 84% were seen once; the top ten hold 1.4% to 1.5%. The sample comes from a study of blood T cell repertoires in COVID-19. Across the whole study: Donors in the United States, Italy and Spain gave samples during acute or convalescent COVID-19.

The V and J ends lost 0 bases and 6 bases respectively, with 17 bases between them. Germline V gives CDR1 SGHNT, CDR2 YYREEE (reference sequence). The CDR3 runs to 16 residues. The cohort comprised adults aged roughly 18 to 100 years residing in approximately 22 US areas. Participant-given clinical history determined each cohort assignment. Contact with a PCR-confirmed or clinician-diagnosed COVID-19 case occurred within 2 weeks of entry. The chain recombines TRBV5-4 with TRBJ2-3; a weak D match, TRBD2 (6 bases). The sequencing input was PBMCs or T cells enriched from blood (not recorded which). The sequence derives from a woman younger than 30 who had been exposed to COVID-19. The CDR3 sequence: CASSLAPRRETDTQYF. The CDR3 DNA follows: TGTGCCAGCAGCTTGGCACCTAGGAGGGAGACGGATACGCAGTATTTT.